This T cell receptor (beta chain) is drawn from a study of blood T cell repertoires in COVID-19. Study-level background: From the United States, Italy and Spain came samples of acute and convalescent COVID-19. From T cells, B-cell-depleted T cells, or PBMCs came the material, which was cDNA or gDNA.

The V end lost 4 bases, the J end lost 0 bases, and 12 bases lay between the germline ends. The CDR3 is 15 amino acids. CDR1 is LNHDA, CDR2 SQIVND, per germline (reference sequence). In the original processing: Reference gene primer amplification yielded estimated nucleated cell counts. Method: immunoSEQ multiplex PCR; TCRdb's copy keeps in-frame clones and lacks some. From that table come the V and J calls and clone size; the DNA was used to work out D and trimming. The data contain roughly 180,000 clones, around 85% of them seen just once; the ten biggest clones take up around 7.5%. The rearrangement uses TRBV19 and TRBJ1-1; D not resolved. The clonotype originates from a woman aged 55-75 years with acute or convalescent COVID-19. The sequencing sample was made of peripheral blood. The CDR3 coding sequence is TGTGCCAGTAGTACGCCCCATACATTGAACACTGAAGCTTTCTTT. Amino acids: CASSTPHTLNTEAFF.